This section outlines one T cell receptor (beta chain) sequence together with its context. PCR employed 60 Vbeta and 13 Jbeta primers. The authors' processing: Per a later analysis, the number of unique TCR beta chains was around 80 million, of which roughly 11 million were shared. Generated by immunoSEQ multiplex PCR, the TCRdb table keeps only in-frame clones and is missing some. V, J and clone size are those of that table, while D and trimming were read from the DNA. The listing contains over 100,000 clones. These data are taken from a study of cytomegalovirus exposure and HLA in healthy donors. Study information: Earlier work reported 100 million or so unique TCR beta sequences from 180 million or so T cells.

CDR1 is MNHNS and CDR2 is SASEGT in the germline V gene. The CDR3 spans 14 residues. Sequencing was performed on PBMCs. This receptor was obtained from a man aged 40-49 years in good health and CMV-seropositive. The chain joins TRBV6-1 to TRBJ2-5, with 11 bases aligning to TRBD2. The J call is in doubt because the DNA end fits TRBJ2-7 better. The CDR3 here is CAGRLAGLNYEQYF. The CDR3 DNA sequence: TGTGCCGGTCGACTAGCGGGACTCAACTACGAGCAGTACTTC.